This entry lists 21 T cell receptor beta chains sequenced from one sample in a study of blood T cell repertoires in COVID-19. The table came from immunoSEQ multiplex PCR; TCRdb's copy has only in-frame clones and leaves some out. The profile covers about 270,000 clones, with approximately 90% appearing a single time and 4.1% taken by the ten largest. The sequencing input was PBMCs or T cells enriched from blood (not recorded which). These TCRs come from a woman in her twenties or thirties with acute COVID-19.

This sequence joins TRBV27 and TRBJ2-1, with 7 positions matching TRBD2. V trimming: 2 bases; J trimming: 0 bases; junction bases outside the gene matches: 7. Germline-derived CDR1 and CDR2 are MNHEY and SMNVEV (reference sequence). The CDR3 is 17 residues long. The CDR3: CASSLASGEHSYNEQFF. The CDR3 DNA reads as TGTGCCAGCAGTTTAGCTAGCGGAGAGCACTCCTACAATGAGCAGTTCTTC.

The chain carries TRBV3-1 (or the pseudogene TRBV3-2) and TRBJ1-2, with 7 bases matching TRBD1. Germline V gene sequence: CDR1 LGHDT, CDR2 YNNKEL (reference sequence). This CDR3 comprises 14 residues. Trimming cost V 4 bases and J 1 base; bases outside gene matches: 3. The CDR3: CASSPGQVNYGYTF. In DNA form, the CDR3 reads TGTGCCAGCAGCCCCGGACAGGTTAACTATGGCTACACCTTC.

For this clone: Other DNA sequences within the sample encode an identical CDR3. The chain's CDR3 is CASSLVRQANTGELFF. The DNA of the CDR3 is TGCGCCAGCAGCTTGGTGCGACAGGCAAACACCGGGGAGCTGTTTTTT. This chain joins TRBV5-1 and TRBJ2-2, with a possible D match to TRBD1 (6 bases). Trimming left V 0 bases short and J 2 bases short, with 11 bases between. The CDR3 has 16 residues. The germline V gene encodes CDR1 SGHRS and CDR2 YFSETQ.

This clone was observed a few times. J is TRBJ2-7 and V is TRBV5-4, with 8 bases aligning to TRBD2. Germline assignment: CDR1 SGHNT and CDR2 YYREEE (reference sequence). CDR3 length: 12 residues. J was trimmed by 6 bases and V by 2 bases; bases with no gene match: 1. The CDR3 region has the DNA TGTGCCAGCAGCTTCACTAGCGGCGAGCAGTACTTC. It yields the protein CASSFTSGEQYF.

The rearrangement uses TRBV10-3 and TRBJ1-6; 8 bases are shared with TRBD1. Germline V gene data show CDR1 as ENHRY and CDR2 as SYGVKD. With V trimmed by 8 bases and J by 8 bases, 5 bases remained unmatched. CDR3 size: 13 residues. CDR3 DNA: TGTGCCATCCGGGCAGGGGGCGATTCACCCCTCCACTTT. It is translated as CAIRAGGDSPLHF.

J is TRBJ2-1 and V is TRBV6-2 or TRBV6-3; 7 nucleotides line up with TRBD2. V was pared by 5 bases and J by 4 bases, with 8 bases of the junction left unmatched. CDR3 length: 15 residues. The germline gives CDR1 MNHEY, CDR2 SVGEGT. DNA of the CDR3: TGTGCCAGCAGTATTACCGGGACTATGTACAATGAGCAGTTCTTC. Translation: CASSITGTMYNEQFF.

A few counts support this clone. The rearrangement links TRBV15 to TRBJ2-2; TRBD1 agrees at 7 bases. V was clipped by 0 bases and J by 6 bases; unmatched bases: 4. The CDR3 extends over 15 amino acids. CDR1 is LNHNV, CDR2 YYDKDF, per germline (reference sequence). The CDR3 here is CATSRDIQGPGELFF. The CDR3 coding sequence is TGTGCCACCAGCAGAGATATACAGGGGCCCGGGGAGCTGTTTTTT. Full variable domain (remainder filled in from reference TRBV15 and TRBJ2-2): DAMVIQNPRYQVTQFGKPVTLSCSQTLNHNVMYWYQQKSSQAPKLLFHYYDKDFNNEADTPDNFQSRRPNTSFCFLDIRSPGLGDTAMYLCATSRDIQGPGELFFGEGSRLTVL.

This clone was observed a few times. The chain combines TRBV10-3 with TRBJ2-3; 7 nucleotides agree with TRBD2. This CDR3 is 12 amino acids long. Per the germline V gene, CDR1 is ENHRY and CDR2 is SYGVKD. After removal of 6 bases from V and 5 bases from J, the junction contained 2 bases not matched to a gene. Here the CDR3 reads CAISPGGDTQYF. CDR3 coding DNA: TGTGCCATCAGCCCGGGGGGAGATACGCAGTATTTT.

The V call is TRBV2, the J call TRBJ1-5; D is unresolved. The CDR3 contains 14 residues. Germline V CDR1 and CDR2: SNHLY, FYNNEI. V lost 6 bases and J 1 base, leaving 10 bases between the germline ends. The chain's CDR3 is CASSPGKSNQPQHF. The CDR3 nucleotides are TGTGCCAGCAGCCCCGGGAAAAGCAATCAGCCCCAGCATTTT.

J is TRBJ2-3 and V is TRBV29-1, with a tentative D call TRBD2 (6 bases). The CDR3 runs 14 residues. Looked up from germline, CDR1 is SQVTM and CDR2 is ANQGSEA. Trimming left V 4 bases short and J 6 bases short, with 17 bases between. CDR3 sequence: CSVGSGTRRDTQYF. The DNA of the CDR3 is TGCAGCGTTGGTAGCGGTACTAGGCGGGATACGCAGTATTTT.

The chain joins TRBV7-9 to TRBJ2-3; D may be TRBD1 (7 bases). CDR1 is SEHNR, CDR2 FQNEAQ, per germline (reference sequence). V gave up 1 base and J gave up 6 bases, with 11 bases separating them. The CDR3 totals 14 residues. The DNA for the CDR3 is TGTGCCAGCAGCTTAGAGGGGGCGGGGGATACGCAGTATTTT. Its protein is CASSLEGAGDTQYF.

This clone was seen a few times. The gene calls are TRBV19 and TRBJ1-2, with 7 positions matching TRBD1. Unmatched junction bases numbered 14, after V lost 6 bases and J lost 4 bases. There are 16 residues in the CDR3. The germline V gene has CDR1 LNHDA and CDR2 SQIVND (reference sequence). The CDR3 DNA follows: TGTGCCAGTAGCCGAACGCTAACAGGGGCGGCCTATGGCTACACCTTC. Translation gives CASSRTLTGAAYGYTF.

This clone came up once. The chain employs TRBV24-1 and TRBJ2-2, with 10 bases that match TRBD2. The length of the CDR3 is 17 residues. V was clipped by 5 bases and J by 2 bases; unmatched bases: 7. Germline CDR1 is KGHDR and CDR2 is SFDVKD. CDR3 in DNA: TGTGCCACCAGTGGACAAGGACTAGCGGTTAACACCGGGGAGCTGTTTTTT. Its translation: CATSGQGLAVNTGELFF.

The chain uses TRBV10-3 and TRBJ1-4, with 9 bases that match TRBD1. Germline CDR1 reads ENHRY; CDR2 reads SYGVKD. CDR3 length equals 17 residues. The V gene end was trimmed by 0 bases and the J gene end by 6 bases; junction bases not matched to a gene: 8. CDR3 sequence reads: CAISESKTGQGHEKLFF. DNA for the CDR3: TGTGCCATCAGTGAGTCGAAGACGGGACAGGGTCATGAAAAACTGTTTTTT.

The chain carries TRBV3-1 (or the pseudogene TRBV3-2) and TRBJ2-7, with D possibly matching TRBD2 (6 bases). The germline V and J ends were trimmed by 3 bases and 4 bases, with 7 bases remaining between them. The CDR3 has 12 residues. Germline lookup yields CDR1 LGHDT and CDR2 YNNKEL (reference sequence). CDR3 in DNA: TGTGCCAGCAGCCAGGGGGGATACGAGCAGTACTTC. Its protein product is CASSQGGYEQYF.

The rearrangement joins TRBV28 to TRBJ2-7; 7 bases align to TRBD2. The CDR3 runs to 14 residues. V lost 7 bases, J lost 2 bases, and 8 bases stayed unmatched. CDR1 and CDR2 from the germline V gene are MDHEN and SYDVKM. In DNA form, the CDR3 reads TGTGCCAGCATCGGGGAGGGAGCCGCCTACGAGCAGTACTTC. Amino acid sequence: CASIGEGAAYEQYF.

This chain links TRBV12-3 or TRBV12-4 with TRBJ1-4; 7 positions match TRBD1. Germline trimming cut 6 bases from V and 8 bases from J; bases unmatched to any gene: 3. There are 12 residues in the CDR3. The CDR3 sequence is CASSLDREKLFF. CDR3 in DNA: TGTGCCAGCAGCCTGGACAGGGAAAAACTGTTTTTT.

The genes are TRBV15 and TRBJ2-2; D might be TRBD1 (5 bases). Looked up from germline, CDR1 is LNHNV and CDR2 is YYDKDF (reference sequence). With 0 bases removed from V and 4 bases from J, the gap between germline ends came to 9 bases. The CDR3 covers 15 residues. This CDR3 is CATSRDEQATGELFF. The CDR3 DNA reads as TGTGCCACCAGCAGAGATGAACAGGCCACCGGGGAGCTGTTTTTT.

The chain recombines TRBV2 with TRBJ1-6; D call uncertain. V was cut by 5 bases and J by 10 bases, with 15 bases left in between. The CDR3 runs 14 residues. Looked up from germline, CDR1 is SNHLY and CDR2 is FYNNEI. The CDR3 DNA reads as TGTGCCAGCAGTTATGGCAGATCATACTCACCCCTCCACTTT. It yields the protein CASSYGRSYSPLHF.

V and J are TRBV24-1 and TRBJ1-4, with D perhaps matching TRBD1 (5 bases). Trimming left V 4 bases short and J 12 bases short, with 14 bases between. This CDR3 has 13 residues. Germline V gives CDR1 KGHDR, CDR2 SFDVKD. CDR3 residues: CATSDPARGQLFF. CDR3 coding DNA: TGTGCCACCAGTGACCCCGCAAGGGGCCAACTGTTTTTT.

CDR3: CASTRTGRNSPLHF. CDR3 nucleotides: TGTGCCAGCACCCGGACAGGCAGGAATTCACCCCTCCACTTT. This chain joins TRBV14 and TRBJ1-6; 7 nucleotides agree with TRBD1. There are 14 residues in the CDR3. CDR1 and CDR2 from the germline V gene are SGHDN and FVKESK. V lost 7 bases to trimming and J lost 7 bases; unmatched junction nucleotides: 7.